The rows below give T cell receptor beta chains drawn from one sample of a study of response to subunit inactivated influenza vaccine. Via MiXCR, TCRdb re-called the RT-PCR reads, giving one row per CDR3 protein. Here the sample spans approximately 700,000 distinct CDR3 sequences, 15% to 19% being singletons. Sample: PBMCs from blood, taken roughly 12 days after vaccination. All receptors come from a middle-aged man who received an inactivated influenza vaccine. The conserved cysteine and the conserved F or W are not part of the CDR3 here. The order of the fields is J gene, clone size, V gene, CDR3 protein. Some rows have no size entry. The others give once, few or many, or a class for an expanded clone.

>TRBJ2-1|few|TRBV7-9
ASSTGVGLAALNEQF
>TRBJ2-6|few|TRBV10-1
ASSESYTSGANVLT
>TRBJ2-2|few|TRBV6-2/TRBV6-3
ASSRPFGYANTGELF
>TRBJ1-5|NA|TRBV10-2
ASRGQGPEPQH
>TRBJ1-2|few|TRBV6-1
ASSEALQGSGYT
>TRBJ2-7|few|TRBV12-3/TRBV12-4
ASSLRTSGSGRQY
>TRBJ2-5|few|TRBV29-1
SVELTGLGETQY
>TRBJ2-1|NA|TRBV11-3
ASSEDTGDGAYNEQF
>TRBJ2-3|NA|TRBV18
ASSPLPADTQY
>TRBJ1-2|NA|TRBV4-3
ASSQDRSGYGYT
>TRBJ1-2|few|TRBV11-2
ASSLRGSGFYGYT
>TRBJ1-1|few|TRBV4-2
ASSQDGENTEAF
>TRBJ2-7|NA|TRBV6-2/TRBV6-3
ASTDSGKVYEQY
>TRBJ1-5|few|TRBV6-2/TRBV6-3
ASSYSTVEPQH
>TRBJ1-1|few|TRBV6-2/TRBV6-3
ASSDPSLNAEAF
>TRBJ2-1|few|TRBV5-6
ASSRSGGALYNEQF
>TRBJ2-4|NA|TRBV4-2
ASSQDIQAPRNIQY
>TRBJ2-7|NA|TRBV7-9
ASSLGYGAVYEQY
>TRBJ2-1|many|TRBV30
AWRATGDGYNEQF
>TRBJ2-1|few|TRBV7-6
ASSAGLYNEQF
>TRBJ2-2|few|TRBV4-3
ASSWFAGGTGELF
>TRBJ1-2|few|TRBV24-1
ATSDLDVNYGYT
>TRBJ2-7|few|TRBV7-7
ASSLHHSYEQY
>TRBJ2-7|NA|TRBV10-3
AISQGAASDYEQY
>TRBJ2-1|NA|TRBV5-1
ASSLDPIGSYNEQF
>TRBJ2-5|NA|TRBV4-1
ASSQVQGETQY
>TRBJ2-1|few|TRBV29-1
SAQKRGVGINNEQF
>TRBJ2-1|NA|TRBV12-3/TRBV12-4
AFSRNSGPLSLGYNEQF
>TRBJ1-1|few|TRBV12-3/TRBV12-4
ASSPGVAEAF
>TRBJ2-7|few|TRBV10-3
AIRAPLPPYEQY
>TRBJ2-2|few|TRBV28
ASSYGLARTGELF
>TRBJ2-3|NA|TRBV6-4
ASRGTHTTDTQY
>TRBJ1-1|NA|TRBV30
AWSGGPGPYEAF
>TRBJ2-7|NA|TRBV24-1
ATSSGDSYEQY
>TRBJ2-7|NA|TRBV11-2
ASSLVRNPREQY
>TRBJ2-1|NA|TRBV6-1
ASSLRQGAGEQF
>TRBJ2-1|NA|TRBV15
ATSTRDRVNNEQF